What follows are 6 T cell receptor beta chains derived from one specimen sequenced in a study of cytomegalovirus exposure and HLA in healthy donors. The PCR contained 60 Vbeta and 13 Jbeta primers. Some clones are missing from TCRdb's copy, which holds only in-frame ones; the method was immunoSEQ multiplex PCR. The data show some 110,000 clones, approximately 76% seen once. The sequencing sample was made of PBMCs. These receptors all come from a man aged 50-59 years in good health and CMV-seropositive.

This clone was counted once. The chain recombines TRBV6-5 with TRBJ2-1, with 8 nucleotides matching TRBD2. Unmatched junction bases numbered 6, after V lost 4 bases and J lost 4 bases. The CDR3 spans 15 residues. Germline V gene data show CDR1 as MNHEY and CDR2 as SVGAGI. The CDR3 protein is CASSSRSGGYNEQFF. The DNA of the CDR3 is TGTGCCAGCAGTTCTCGAAGCGGGGGTTACAATGAGCAGTTCTTC.

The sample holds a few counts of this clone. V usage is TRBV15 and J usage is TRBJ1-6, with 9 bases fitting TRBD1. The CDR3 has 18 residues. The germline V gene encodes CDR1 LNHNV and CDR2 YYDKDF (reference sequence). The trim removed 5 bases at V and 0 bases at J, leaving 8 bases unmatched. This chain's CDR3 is CATSQWGQGFSYNSPLHF. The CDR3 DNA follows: TGTGCCACCAGCCAATGGGGACAGGGTTTCTCCTATAATTCACCCCTCCACTTT.

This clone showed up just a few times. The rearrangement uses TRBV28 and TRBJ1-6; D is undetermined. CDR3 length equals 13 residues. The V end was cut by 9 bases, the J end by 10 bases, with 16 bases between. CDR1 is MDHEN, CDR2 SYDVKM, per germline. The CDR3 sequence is CASAAVVGSPLHF. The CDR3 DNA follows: TGTGCCAGTGCGGCGGTGGTTGGGTCACCCCTCCACTTT.

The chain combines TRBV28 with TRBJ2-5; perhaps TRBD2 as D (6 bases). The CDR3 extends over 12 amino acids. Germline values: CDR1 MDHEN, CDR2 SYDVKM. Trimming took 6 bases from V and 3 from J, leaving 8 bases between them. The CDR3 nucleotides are TGTGCCAGCAGGCGGGGCGAAGAGACCCAGTACTTC. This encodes CASRRGEETQYF.

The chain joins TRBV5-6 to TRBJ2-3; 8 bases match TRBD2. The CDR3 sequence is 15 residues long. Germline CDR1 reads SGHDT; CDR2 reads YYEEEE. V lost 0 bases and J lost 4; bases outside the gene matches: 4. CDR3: CASSLVGGGPDTQYF. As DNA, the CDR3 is TGTGCCAGCAGCTTGGTCGGCGGGGGGCCAGATACGCAGTATTTT.

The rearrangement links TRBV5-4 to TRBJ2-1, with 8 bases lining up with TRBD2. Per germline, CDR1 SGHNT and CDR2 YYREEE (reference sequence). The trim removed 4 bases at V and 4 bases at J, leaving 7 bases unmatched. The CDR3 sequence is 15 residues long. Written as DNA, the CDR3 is TGTGCCAGCAGCCGGAGCGGGAGTGATTACAATGAGCAGTTCTTC. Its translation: CASSRSGSDYNEQFF.